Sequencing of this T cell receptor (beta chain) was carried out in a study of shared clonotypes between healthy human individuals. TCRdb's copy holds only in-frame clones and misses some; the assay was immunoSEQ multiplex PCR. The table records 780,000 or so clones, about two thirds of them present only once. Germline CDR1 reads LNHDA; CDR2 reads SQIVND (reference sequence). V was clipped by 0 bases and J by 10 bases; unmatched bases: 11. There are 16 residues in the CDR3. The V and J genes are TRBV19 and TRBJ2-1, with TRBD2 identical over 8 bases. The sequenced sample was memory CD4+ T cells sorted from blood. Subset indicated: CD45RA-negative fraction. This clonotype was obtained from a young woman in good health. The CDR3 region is CASSIDRHRRTSEQFF. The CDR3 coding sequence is TGTGCCAGTAGTATAGATCGTCACCGTCGGACTAGCGAGCAGTTCTTC.